These 20 T cell receptor beta chains share one sample of origin, sequenced in a study of blood T cell repertoires in COVID-19. Assay: immunoSEQ multiplex PCR; the TCRdb copy retains only in-frame clones and omits some. The sample yields approximately 490,000 clones, roughly nine tenths seen once. Sequenced input: PBMCs or T cells enriched from blood (not recorded which). Source of these receptors: a woman aged 55-75 years who had recovered from COVID-19.

The J gene is TRBJ1-1, the V gene TRBV19; no firm D call. V was shortened by 4 bases and J by 0 bases, with 12 bases between the two germline ends. Germline lookup yields CDR1 LNHDA and CDR2 SQIVND (reference sequence). The CDR3 contains 15 residues. CDR3 residues: CASSTGLWMNTEAFF. The CDR3 nucleotides are TGTGCCAGTAGTACAGGACTGTGGATGAACACTGAAGCTTTCTTT.

The chain uses TRBV5-8 and TRBJ2-7; 8 nucleotides agree with TRBD1. The J segment lost 2 bases and the V segment lost 4 bases, leaving 8 bases of the junction unmatched. CDR1 is SGHTS, CDR2 YDEGEE, per germline. CDR3 length: 15 residues. CDR3 nucleotide sequence: TGTGCCAGCAGCCCTAGGACAGGGAGCCCCTACGAGCAGTACTTC. It codes for CASSPRTGSPYEQYF. The variable domain in full, completed from reference TRBV5-8 and TRBJ2-7, reads EAGVTQSPTHLIKTRGQQATLRCSPISGHTSVYWYQQALGLGLQFLLWYDEGEERNRGNFPPRFSGRQFPNYSSELNVNALELEDSALYLCASSPRTGSPYEQYFGPGTRLTVT.

V is TRBV5-5 and J is TRBJ1-5; a possible D gene is TRBD1 (6 bases). CDR1 is SGHKS, CDR2 YYEKEE, per germline (reference sequence). This CDR3 contains 12 residues. Between the trimmed V and J ends, which lost 4 bases and 9 bases, there was a span of 11 bases. The CDR3: CASSLETGPQHF. CDR3 nucleotides: TGTGCCAGCAGCCTGGAGACAGGGCCCCAGCATTTT.

The chain uses TRBV14 and TRBJ2-3; D is unresolved. Germline V lookup: CDR1 SGHDN, CDR2 FVKESK. Trimming removed 4 bases from V and 3 bases from J, with 17 bases in between. This CDR3 is 16 amino acids long. The CDR3 DNA reads TGTGCCAGCAGCCTACCTTTCGGAGACGGAACAGATACGCAGTATTTT. Translated: CASSLPFGDGTDTQYF.

The chain is built from TRBV19 and TRBJ2-5, with 7 bases lining up with TRBD1. The CDR3 has 15 residues. With 3 bases clipped from V and 4 bases from J, the junction kept 8 bases outside the gene matches. Looked up from germline, CDR1 is LNHDA and CDR2 is SQIVND (reference sequence). The CDR3 nucleotides read TGTGCCAGTAGTATTAGAGGGGGCATGGGAGAGACCCAGTACTTC. Translation gives CASSIRGGMGETQYF.

V usage is TRBV2 and J usage is TRBJ1-1; TRBD1 matches at 9 bases. CDR1 and CDR2 from the germline V gene are SNHLY and FYNNEI. With V trimmed by 11 bases and J by 1 base, 11 bases remained unmatched. CDR3 length: 15 amino acids. CDR3 loop: CAAKNSDRGNTEAFF. The CDR3 region has the DNA TGTGCCGCCAAAAATTCGGACAGGGGGAACACTGAAGCTTTCTTT.

The chain has TRBV27 and TRBJ1-2; D is possibly TRBD1 (6 bases). CDR1 is MNHEY, CDR2 SMNVEV, per germline (reference sequence). The CDR3 runs to 11 residues. Trimming stripped 6 bases from V and 9 bases from J, with 11 bases between. The CDR3 reads CASRQQGSYTF. CDR3 nucleotides: TGTGCCAGCAGACAACAGGGTAGCTACACCTTC.

This rearrangement joins TRBV12-3 or TRBV12-4 to TRBJ2-3; D is ambiguous. The V end was cut by 6 bases, the J end by 6 bases, with 7 bases between. This CDR3 has 11 amino acids. DNA of the CDR3: TGTGCCAGCAGACGACTTGATACGCAGTATTTT. Amino acid sequence: CASRRLDTQYF.

The V gene is TRBV6-5, the J gene TRBJ2-3; 8 nucleotides align to TRBD2. The CDR3 extends over 15 amino acids. V trimming: 7 bases; J trimming: 3 bases; junction bases outside the gene matches: 9. CDR1 and CDR2 (germline): MNHEY, SVGAGI. The CDR3 DNA sequence: TGTGCCAGCACCCAGCGAGCGGGGGCGACAGATACGCAGTATTTT. It translates to CASTQRAGATDTQYF.

The chain is built from TRBV6-5 and TRBJ1-5; no firm D call. Trimming cost V 4 bases and J 3 bases, with 13 bases left between them. The germline V gene encodes CDR1 MNHEY and CDR2 SVGAGI. The CDR3 sequence is 15 residues long. The DNA of the CDR3 is TGTGCCAGCAGTTCACGTCAGGTGGACAATCAGCCCCAGCATTTT. Its protein is CASSSRQVDNQPQHF.

J is TRBJ2-1 and V is TRBV5-1; 10 bases fit TRBD2. This CDR3 contains 17 residues. Trimming took 0 bases from V and 2 from J; bases not matched to a gene: 5. In germline, CDR1 is SGHRS, CDR2 YFSETQ. In nucleotides, the CDR3 is TGCGCCAGCAGCTTGGTTCCTAGCGGGGGAACCTACAATGAGCAGTTCTTC. This sequence encodes CASSLVPSGGTYNEQFF.

The chain carries TRBV29-1 and TRBJ2-2, with 7 bases fitting TRBD1. Germline CDR1 reads SQVTM; CDR2 reads ANQGSEA. The CDR3 contains 15 residues. V trimming: 7 bases; J trimming: 7 bases; junction bases outside the gene matches: 15. CDR3 coding DNA: TGCAGCGCTACTACCGGACAGGCGCTGATCGGGGAGCTGTTTTTT. It is translated as CSATTGQALIGELFF.

This clone has a handful of counts. The chain links TRBV27 to TRBJ1-1; D not resolved. CDR1 and CDR2 (germline): MNHEY, SMNVEV (reference sequence). V lost 5 bases to trimming and J lost 4 bases, with 11 bases between them. The CDR3 is 13 residues long. CDR3 amino acids: CASSLTRVTEAFF. CDR3 nucleotides: TGTGCCAGCAGTCTTACACGGGTCACTGAAGCTTTCTTT.

A single count supports this clone. The chain recombines TRBV23-1 with TRBJ2-2, with a possible D match to TRBD1 (6 bases). TRBV23-1 is placed among ORFs of uncertain function. The V and J ends lost 0 bases and 6 bases respectively, with 20 bases between them. This CDR3 has 18 residues. CDR3 nucleotides: TGCGCCAGCAGTCAATCTACCAAGGTAACAGGGTTCCCCGGGGAGCTGTTTTTT. Encoded protein: CASSQSTKVTGFPGELFF.

This sequence joins TRBV23-1 and TRBJ1-5, with a weak D call TRBD1 (5 bases). TRBV23-1 is known as an ORF, though its function is uncertain. With 3 bases removed from V and 4 bases from J, the gap between germline ends came to 13 bases. CDR3 length equals 15 residues. The chain's CDR3 is CASSHVPGRNQPQHF. In nucleotides, the CDR3 is TGCGCCAGCAGTCATGTCCCAGGGCGGAATCAGCCCCAGCATTTT.

The genes are TRBV2 and TRBJ2-1; D might be TRBD1 (6 bases). The V gene's germline CDR1 is SNHLY and CDR2 FYNNEI. V lost 7 bases and J 5 bases, leaving 12 bases between the germline ends. The CDR3 has 13 amino acids. This CDR3 is CASNMDRNNEQFF. The CDR3 bases are TGTGCCAGCAATATGGACAGAAACAATGAGCAGTTCTTC.

The V call is TRBV11-2, the J call TRBJ2-3, with TRBD1 identical over 8 bases. Germline V gene sequence: CDR1 SGHAT, CDR2 FQNNGV. This CDR3 contains 15 residues. The V gene end was trimmed by 6 bases and the J gene end by 1 base; junction bases not matched to a gene: 6. The CDR3 DNA follows: TGTGCCAGCAGTTTGACAGGGGTTGGCACAGATACGCAGTATTTT. Translated, it gives CASSLTGVGTDTQYF.

This chain uses TRBV7-8 with TRBJ2-5; TRBD1 agrees at 9 bases. Germline values: CDR1 SGHVS, CDR2 FQNEAQ. The CDR3 sequence is 13 residues long. J lost 7 bases, V lost 7 bases, and 7 bases had no gene match. DNA of the CDR3: TGTGCCAGCATCAACAGGGGGCAGGGGACCCAGTACTTC. Amino acids: CASINRGQGTQYF.

This clone was seen once. V and J are TRBV5-1 and TRBJ2-1, with 7 bases fitting TRBD1. CDR1 is SGHRS, CDR2 YFSETQ, per germline. J lost 4 bases, V lost 0 bases, and 4 bases had no gene match. The CDR3 consists of 15 residues. The CDR3: CASSLEGGPYNEQFF. CDR3 sequence (DNA): TGCGCCAGCAGCTTGGAAGGGGGCCCGTACAATGAGCAGTTCTTC.

This clone was counted a single time. This chain connects TRBV27 to TRBJ2-7, with unresolved D. Germline CDR1 reads MNHEY; CDR2 reads SMNVEV (reference sequence). This CDR3 contains 13 residues. V shed 5 bases and J shed 5 bases, with 13 bases lying between them. The CDR3 here is CASSPTFFDEQYV. For the CDR3, the DNA is TGTGCCAGCAGTCCCACATTTTTCGACGAGCAGTACGTC.